One T cell receptor (beta chain) is described in this entry. The sample comes from a study of blood T cell repertoires in COVID-19. About the study: Samples of COVID-19 (acute and convalescent) were obtained from the United States, Italy and Spain.

Per the original data handling: Scientists estimated how many nucleated cells there were by amplifying reference gene primers. TCRdb's table, derived via immunoSEQ multiplex PCR, lists solely in-frame clones and lacks some. V and J calls and clone size are given by that table; D and trimming were obtained from the DNA. The sample carries 210,000 or so clones, nearly 90% recorded once. The sequence came from a man aged 50 or older with acute or convalescent COVID-19. Sequencing used peripheral blood.

CDR3 region: CASSRDRVYNSPLHF. CDR3 DNA: TGTGCCAGCAGCCGGGACAGGGTTTATAATTCACCCCTCCACTTT. The chain couples TRBV7-8 to TRBJ1-6; 9 bases are a match to TRBD1. V trimming: 5 bases; J trimming: 4 bases; junction bases outside the gene matches: 3. CDR3 length: 15 residues. Per germline, CDR1 SGHVS and CDR2 FQNEAQ. The complete variable domain, with remaining parts taken from reference TRBV7-8 and TRBJ1-6, reads GAGVSQSPRYKVAKRGQDVALRCDPISGHVSLFWYQQALGQGPEFLTYFQNEAQLDKSGLPSDRFFAERPEGSVSTLKIQRTQQEDSAVYLCASSRDRVYNSPLHFGNGTRLTVT.